Detailed here is one TCR beta chain. What it binds is not known. This sample is part of a study of T cell responses to AZD1222 COVID-19 vaccine. Germline CDR1 is SGDLS and CDR2 is YYNGEE. With 4 bases clipped from V and 3 bases from J, the junction kept 8 bases outside the gene matches. This CDR3 is 15 amino acids long. Findings and limits, study-wide: The study reported that nearly half of spike-specific TCRs target unmutated variant regions. The donors showed a predominance of white British ancestry and of females, with possible underestimation of clonal diversity. Repertoires were obtained solely post-peak T cell response.

Produced via immunoSEQ multiplex PCR; TCRdb's table is partial and in-frame only. The table has over 100,000 clones, around nine tenths seen once. The receptor was isolated from an adult in good health. The gene calls are TRBV9 and TRBJ1-2; 8 bases map to TRBD1. The material was peripheral blood, obtained on day 0 of AZD1222 vaccination. The CDR3 sequence is CASSPIVGQDYGYTF. The CDR3 bases are TGTGCCAGCAGCCCAATCGTGGGACAGGACTATGGCTACACCTTC.